One sample yielded the 2 T cell receptor beta chains listed below, sequenced in a study of OX40 agonist ivuxolimab in advanced cancers. Sequenced by immunoSEQ multiplex PCR; TCRdb stores in-frame clones only, minus some. The sample includes 70,000 or so clones, roughly 80% of them seen just once. Sequencing was performed on CD4+ or CD8+ T cells sorted from blood, taken in a trial of the OX40 agonist ivuxolimab. The receptors originated from an adult with an advanced solid tumor such as melanoma, head and neck, liver or kidney cancer.

This chain joins TRBV28 and TRBJ2-7; D might be TRBD1 or TRBD2, each matching 6 bases. This CDR3 has 14 residues. V shed 8 bases and J shed 2 bases, with 16 bases lying between them. Germline V gene lookup returns CDR1 MDHEN and CDR2 SYDVKM. CDR3 amino acids: CASYGGQPTYEQYF. The CDR3 DNA is TGTGCCAGCTACGGGGGACAACCGACCTACGAGCAGTACTTC.

For the CDR3, the DNA is TGTGCCAGCAGCGATAGATCGGCCTTCCCCGGGGCCAACGTCCTGACTTTC. Its protein is CASSDRSAFPGANVLTF. The chain couples TRBV11-3 to TRBJ2-6, with D unresolved. The CDR3 has 17 residues. V dropped 5 bases and J dropped 4 bases, with 18 bases sitting between them. CDR1 SGHNT and CDR2 YENEEA come from the germline V gene.